Listed below are T cell receptor beta chains from one sample, sequenced in a study of T cells in localized non-small cell lung cancer. Assay: immunoSEQ multiplex PCR; the TCRdb copy retains only in-frame clones and omits some. The table shows some 24,000 clones, with around 87% occurring only once. Sequenced material: peripheral blood, taken before any cancer treatment. The receptor source for this set is a male donor at least 60 years old with stage II squamous cell lung carcinoma. Both conserved end residues are part of each CDR3. The D gene is left open where the match is weak.

TRBJ2-1,14,TRBD2,TRBV28,TGTGCCAGCAGTTTGGGACTAGCGGGAGGAGAGCAGTTCTTC,CASSLGLAGGEQFF
TRBJ2-5,13,NA,TRBV7-6,TGTGCCAGCAGCTTAGGAGTTCAAGAGACCCAGTACTTC,CASSLGVQETQYF
TRBJ1-5,15,NA,TRBV18,TGTGCCAGCTCACCGGCGCAGGGGAAAAATCAGCCCCAGCATTTT,CASSPAQGKNQPQHF
TRBJ2-2,15,TRBD2,TRBV10-2,TGCGCCAGCAAACGGGGGGAAGTCAACACCGGGGAGCTGTTTTTT,CASKRGEVNTGELFF
TRBJ1-6,12,NA,TRBV7-8,TGTGCCAGCAGCTTAGTAGGAGGCCCCCTCCACTTT,CASSLVGGPLHF
TRBJ2-5,16,TRBD2,TRBV5-4,TGTGCCAGCAGCGTAGGGACTAGCGGGGTTCAAGAGACCCAGTACTTC,CASSVGTSGVQETQYF
TRBJ1-2,15,NA,TRBV4-2,TGTGCCAGCAGCCAAGTTGGGGCAGGGATCGAGGGCTACACCTTC,CASSQVGAGIEGYTF
TRBJ2-5,15,NA,TRBV29-1,TGCAGCGTGGTGCCCCTGAGCGGAGGACAAGAGACCCAGTACTTC,CSVVPLSGGQETQYF
TRBJ1-1,10,NA,TRBV29-1,TGCAGCATCCTGAACACTGAAGCTTTCTTT,CSILNTEAFF
TRBJ2-3,16,TRBD2,TRBV9,TGTGCCAGCAGCGCGAGGAGAGCGGGGGGCACAGATACGCAGTATTTT,CASSARRAGGTDTQYF
TRBJ1-1,16,TRBD1,TRBV7-2,TGTGCCAGCAGCCCCGCAGGGGGTCCCATGAACACTGAAGCTTTCTTT,CASSPAGGPMNTEAFF
TRBJ2-7,16,NA,TRBV7-2,TGTGCCAGCAGCTTAGGTCGGCGGGACCAAAGTTACGAGCAGTACTTC,CASSLGRRDQSYEQYF
TRBJ2-7,12,NA,TRBV6-1,TGTGCCAGCACCGTCACCATCGGCGAGCAGTACTTC,CASTVTIGEQYF
TRBJ2-5,15,TRBD1,TRBV10-3,TGTGCCATCAGTGATTACAGGGGGTCAGAAGAGACCCAGTACTTC,CAISDYRGSEETQYF
TRBJ2-6,10,NA,TRBV7-9,TGTGCCATCCATCCCTCCGTCCTGACTTTC,CAIHPSVLTF
TRBJ1-4,16,NA,TRBV7-9,TGTGCCAGCAGCTTATCTGAGGGCATCACTAATGAAAAACTGTTTTTT,CASSLSEGITNEKLFF
TRBJ1-3,14,NA,TRBV6-1,TGTGCCAGCAGTGCGACAGTCTCTGGAAACACCATATATTTT,CASSATVSGNTIYF
TRBJ2-7,15,NA,TRBV4-3,TGCGCCAGCAGCCAAGAGCTCGTCAGCGTCCACGAGCAGTACTTC,CASSQELVSVHEQYF
TRBJ2-5,15,NA,TRBV7-2,TGTGCCAGCAGCTTACCCCACTTAGGGCGTGAGACCCAGTACTTC,CASSLPHLGRETQYF
TRBJ2-2,14,TRBD1,TRBV2,TGTGCCAGCAGTCGACAGGGTTCAACCGGGGAGCTGTTTTTT,CASSRQGSTGELFF
TRBJ1-1,12,NA,TRBV30,TGTGCCTGGAGTCGTCAGAACACTGAAGCTTTCTTT,CAWSRQNTEAFF
TRBJ1-1,13,NA,TRBV5-1,TGCGCCAGTTCGGACGGGCCGAACACTGAAGCTTTCTTT,CASSDGPNTEAFF
TRBJ2-5,12,NA,TRBV30,TGTGCCTGGAAAGAGGGGATAGAGACCCAGTACTTC,CAWKEGIETQYF
TRBJ1-2,19,TRBD1,TRBV4-3,TGCGCCAGCAGCCAACATTTTGCGGGACAGGCGACCTCTAACTATGGCTACACCTTC,CASSQHFAGQATSNYGYTF
TRBJ1-1,15,TRBD1,TRBV19,TGTGCCAGTATCCCCAGACAGGGGTGGAGCACTGAAGCTTTCTTT,CASIPRQGWSTEAFF
TRBJ1-3,13,TRBD1,TRBV19,TGTGCCAGTAGTTTTCCAGGGGGTAACGCCATATATTTT,CASSFPGGNAIYF
TRBJ2-7,18,TRBD2,TRBV7-8,TGTGCCAGCAGCTTACCGCGAAGGCTAGCGGGAATGAGCTACGAGCAGTACTTC,CASSLPRRLAGMSYEQYF
TRBJ1-1,13,NA,TRBV6-5,TGTGCCAGCAAACAGGAATATAACACTGAAGCTTTCTTT,CASKQEYNTEAFF